This T cell receptor (beta chain) was sequenced during a study of blood T cell repertoires in COVID-19. Turning to the study itself: The United States, Italy and Spain provided the acute and convalescent COVID-19 samples.

Method: immunoSEQ multiplex PCR; TCRdb's copy keeps in-frame clones and lacks some. This table holds under 250,000 clones, around 90% found once. Germline V gives CDR1 SGHNT, CDR2 YYREEE (reference sequence). With V trimmed by 4 bases and J by 11 bases, 14 bases remained unmatched. The CDR3 totals 14 residues. The sequencing input was peripheral blood. The chain joins TRBV5-4 to TRBJ1-1; 7 nucleotides align to TRBD1. The TCR was taken from a man aged 18 to 29 with active or convalescent COVID-19. CDR3: CASSPRGTASFAFF. For the CDR3, the DNA is TGTGCCAGCAGCCCCAGGGGGACTGCGTCTTTCGCTTTCTTT.